This T cell receptor (beta chain) is drawn from a study of Ad26.COV2.S vaccination and SARS-CoV-2 variants. Broader study findings: Vaccinated individuals (as opposed to placebo recipients) had higher spike-specific TCR breadth. Comparability of non-spike TCR breadth was observed across vaccine and placebo recipients.

Concerning this clone: Its antigen is not known.

Clones were read by immunoSEQ multiplex PCR, and TCRdb kept only the in-frame ones, dropping some. Of some 190,000 clones listed, around nine tenths were seen once; the top ten hold less than 6%. The V end lost 6 bases, the J end lost 3 bases, and 16 bases lay between the germline ends. The germline CDR1 and CDR2 sequences are KGHDR and SFDVKD. The CDR3 is 16 residues long. The J gene is TRBJ1-4, the V gene TRBV24-1; a possible D gene is TRBD1 (5 bases). The sample consisted of peripheral blood, taken after recovery from COVID-19. The receptor's source is a human donor who had recovered from COVID-19. The CDR3 bases are TGTGCCACCAGTTATTCTCAGGGTAAGGCTAATGAAAAACTGTTTTTT. This encodes CATSYSQGKANEKLFF.